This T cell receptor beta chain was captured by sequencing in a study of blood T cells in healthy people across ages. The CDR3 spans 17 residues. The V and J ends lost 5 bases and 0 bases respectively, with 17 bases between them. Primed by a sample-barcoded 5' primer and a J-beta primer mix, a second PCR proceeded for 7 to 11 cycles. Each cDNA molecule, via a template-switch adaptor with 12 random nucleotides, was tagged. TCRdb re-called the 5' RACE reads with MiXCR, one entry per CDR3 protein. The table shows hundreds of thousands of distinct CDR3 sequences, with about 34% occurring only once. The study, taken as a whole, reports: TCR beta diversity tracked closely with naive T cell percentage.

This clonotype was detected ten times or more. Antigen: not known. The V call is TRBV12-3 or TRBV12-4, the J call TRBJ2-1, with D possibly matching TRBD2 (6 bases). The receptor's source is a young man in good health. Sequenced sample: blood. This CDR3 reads CASSTGEGTRSYNEQFF. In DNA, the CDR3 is TGTGCCAGCAGTACGGGGGAAGGGACTCGCTCCTACAATGAGCAGTTCTTC.